The 22 T cell receptor beta chains given below trace back to one sample, sequenced in a study of early T cells in non-severe SARS-CoV-2 infection. TCRdb reanalysed the 5' RACE reads using MiXCR and keeps one entry per CDR3 protein. The sample lists about 37,000 distinct CDR3 sequences, roughly 5% occurring once. The starting material was whole blood, obtained at baseline. These receptor sequences come from an adult who was a healthcare worker with PCR-confirmed SARS-CoV-2 infection or an uninfected control (not recorded which).

This clonotype appeared many times. The gene calls are TRBV5-5 and TRBJ1-2, with D maybe TRBD1 (6 bases). CDR1 is SGHKS and CDR2 is YYEKEE in the germline V gene (reference sequence). The germline V and J ends were trimmed by 2 bases and 3 bases, with 14 bases remaining between them. CDR3 length: 15 amino acids. CDR3 amino acids: CASSLFTGLDYGYTF. CDR3 coding DNA: TGTGCCAGCAGCTTATTCACAGGGTTGGACTATGGCTACACCTTC.

Ten or more counts support this clonotype. This chain links TRBV5-4 with TRBJ1-2; 7 bases are shared with TRBD1. V shed 2 bases, J shed 3 bases, and the junction held 7 bases outside the gene matches. The CDR3 has 15 amino acids. CDR1 and CDR2 (germline): SGHNT, YYREEE (reference sequence). CDR3 in DNA: TGTGCCAGCAGCTTTCGGGACAGAGCGTACTATGGCTACACCTTC. Protein: CASSFRDRAYYGYTF.

This clonotype was detected many times. The V and J genes are TRBV18 and TRBJ2-7; D gene ambiguous. Germline CDR1 reads KGHSH; CDR2 reads LQKENI. V was shortened by 4 bases and J by 1 base, with 2 bases between the two germline ends. CDR3 length: 11 amino acids. CDR3 nucleotide sequence: TGTGCCAGCTCACAGTCCTACGAGCAGTACTTC. The encoded protein is CASSQSYEQYF.

This clonotype has just a few counts. The chain has TRBV27 and TRBJ1-6; weak D call: TRBD1 (6 bases). V lost 0 bases to trimming and J lost 10 bases, with 19 bases between them. Per germline, CDR1 MNHEY and CDR2 SMNVEV (reference sequence). The CDR3 sequence is 17 residues long. The DNA for the CDR3 is TGTGCCAGCAGTTTATCAGCGGTCGGGGGGCTGGGATCACCCCTCCACTTT. Encoded protein: CASSLSAVGGLGSPLHF.

This clonotype occurred many times. V usage is TRBV12-3 or TRBV12-4 and J usage is TRBJ2-5; the D is unclear. Between the trimmed V and J ends, which lost 3 bases and 2 bases, there was a span of 7 bases. This CDR3 spans 13 amino acids. CDR3 residues: CASSFSIQETQYF. The CDR3 region has the DNA TGTGCCAGCAGTTTCTCCATACAAGAGACCCAGTACTTC.

About this clonotype: Given a much more abundant clone one base away, this may be a read error. The V gene is TRBV28, the J gene TRBJ1-4, with D perhaps matching TRBD1 (6 bases). Germline lookup yields CDR1 MDHEN and CDR2 SYDVKM. The germline V and J ends were trimmed by 3 bases and 7 bases, with 6 bases remaining between them. The length of the CDR3 is 12 residues. DNA of the CDR3: TGTGCCAGCAGTTTCAGGGGTGAAAAACTGTTTTTT. As protein: CASSFRGEKLFF.

This clonotype has ten or more counts. The chain is built from TRBV20-1 and TRBJ2-3; a weak D match, TRBD1 (5 bases). V lost 3 bases and J lost 4, with 14 bases in between. Germline CDR1 is DFQATT and CDR2 is SNEGSKA (reference sequence). The CDR3 runs 14 residues. The CDR3 is CSARTAPRPDTQYF. As DNA, the CDR3 is TGCAGTGCTAGGACAGCGCCCCGCCCAGATACGCAGTATTTT.

The V call is TRBV7-9, the J call TRBJ2-1; 12 nucleotides agree with TRBD2. CDR3 length: 15 amino acids. The germline V gene has CDR1 SEHNR and CDR2 FQNEAQ (reference sequence). Trimming cost V 4 bases and J 4 bases; bases outside gene matches: 2. This CDR3 is CASSWTSGMYNEQFF. In nucleotides, the CDR3 is TGTGCCAGCAGCTGGACTAGCGGGATGTACAATGAGCAGTTCTTC.

Ten or more counts support this clonotype. The chain is built from TRBV6-2 or TRBV6-3 and TRBJ2-6, with D possibly being TRBD1 (6 bases). V was shortened by 6 bases and J by 2 bases, with 11 bases between the two germline ends. The V gene's germline CDR1 is MNHEY and CDR2 SVGEGT. The CDR3 runs 15 residues. CDR3 amino acids: CASSLQGAGANVLTF. CDR3 DNA sequence: TGTGCCAGCAGCTTACAGGGCGCTGGGGCCAACGTCCTGACTTTC.

There are many counts of this clonotype. V is TRBV20-1 and J is TRBJ1-1; D gene uncertain. Trimming shortened V by 4 bases and J by 3 bases, and 12 bases separated the two germline ends. Germline CDR1 is DFQATT and CDR2 is SNEGSKA (reference sequence). This CDR3 region has 13 residues. CDR3 in amino acids: CSAITGFHTEAFF. In nucleotides, the CDR3 is TGCAGTGCTATTACCGGGTTCCACACTGAAGCTTTCTTT.

In this sample, this clonotype turned up many times. V usage is TRBV20-1 and J usage is TRBJ2-7, with D unclear. V was pared by 4 bases and J by 2 bases, with 15 bases between. The germline gives CDR1 DFQATT, CDR2 SNEGSKA (reference sequence). The CDR3 sequence is 14 residues long. The CDR3 DNA sequence: TGCAGTGCTATAGGAGCGAGTAACCCCTACGAGCAGTACGTC. Protein product: CSAIGASNPYEQYV.

This sequence joins TRBV28 and TRBJ2-7; 12 bases are shared with TRBD2. The V gene's germline CDR1 is MDHEN and CDR2 SYDVKM. There are 14 residues in the CDR3. After removal of 8 bases from V and 3 bases from J, the junction contained 5 bases not matched to a gene. This CDR3 is CASQKLAGGYEQYF. The CDR3 nucleotides are TGTGCCAGCCAAAAACTAGCGGGAGGCTACGAGCAGTACTTC. The full variable domain, in which reference TRBV28 and TRBJ2-7 provide the parts outside the CDR3, is DVKVTQSSRYLVKRTGEKVFLECVQDMDHENMFWYRQDPGLGLRLIYFSYDVKMKEKGDIPEGYSVSREKKERFSLILESASTNQTSMYLCASQKLAGGYEQYFGPGTRLTVT.

This clonotype has only a few counts. A much larger clone differs by one base, so this may be a read error. The chain has TRBV12-3 or TRBV12-4 and TRBJ2-4; D is unclear. V gave up 0 bases and J gave up 0 bases, with 3 bases separating them. The CDR3 length is 14 residues. CDR3 amino acids: CASSLAGAKNIQYF. The CDR3 region has the DNA TGTGCCAGCAGTTTAGCGGGAGCCAAAAACATTCAGTACTTC.

This clonotype turned up a few times. The rearrangement links TRBV12-3 or TRBV12-4 to TRBJ1-1; a possible D gene is TRBD1 (6 bases). This CDR3 has 14 amino acids. V shed 3 bases and J shed 4 bases, with 12 bases lying between them. The CDR3: CASSLQGGGTEAFF. In nucleotides, the CDR3 is TGTGCCAGCAGTTTGCAGGGAGGGGGCACTGAAGCTTTCTTT.

The chain is built from TRBV28 and TRBJ2-1, with 11 bases that match TRBD2. After removal of 5 bases from V and 4 bases from J, the junction contained 7 bases not matched to a gene. Germline V gives CDR1 MDHEN, CDR2 SYDVKM. CDR3 length: 16 residues. The CDR3 spells CASSLTTSGRYNEQFF. CDR3 DNA: TGTGCCAGCAGTCTGACAACTAGCGGGAGATACAATGAGCAGTTCTTC.

This clonotype appeared many times. This chain connects TRBV20-1 to TRBJ2-3; 10 positions agree with TRBD2. This CDR3 is built from 15 residues. In germline, CDR1 is DFQATT, CDR2 SNEGSKA (reference sequence). The junction had 9 bases not matched to a gene; V was cut back by 4 bases and J by 5 bases. As DNA, the CDR3 is TGCAGTGCTACCCCCGCAGCGGGAGGGCAAGATACGCAGTATTTT. Protein sequence: CSATPAAGGQDTQYF.

A word on this clonotype: The junction shows a germline mismatch at one end, possibly a read error. The gene calls are TRBV6-4 and TRBJ2-6, with TRBD1 matching over 9 bases. CDR1 and CDR2 (germline): MRHNA, SNTAGT. The CDR3 is made up of 16 amino acids. The CDR3 nucleotides read TGTGCCAACAGTGCAACAGGGGGCACAGGGGCCAACGTCCTGACTTTC. Amino acid sequence: CANSATGGTGANVLTF.

This clonotype was observed at least ten times. The chain couples TRBV20-1 to TRBJ2-1; D is possibly TRBD2 (6 bases). The CDR3 is 17 amino acids. The V end was cut by 3 bases, the J end by 0 bases, with 18 bases between. Germline lookup yields CDR1 DFQATT and CDR2 SNEGSKA (reference sequence). In DNA, the CDR3 is TGCAGTGCTAGGGAGCGGGTCTTATCGAGCTCCTACAATGAGCAGTTCTTC. Its translation is CSARERVLSSSYNEQFF.

This clonotype was detected ten times or more. The V gene is TRBV28, the J gene TRBJ2-5, with D possibly being TRBD1 (5 bases). Deletions cut 8 bases from V and 5 bases from J, with 18 bases between. CDR1 is MDHEN and CDR2 is SYDVKM in the germline V gene. The CDR3 runs to 14 residues. CDR3 sequence: CASRKGSGKETQYF. CDR3 nucleotide sequence: TGTGCCAGCCGAAAGGGGTCAGGGAAGGAGACCCAGTACTTC.

This clonotype was detected ten times or more. The rearrangement links TRBV18 to TRBJ1-2, with 9 positions matching TRBD1. Germline-derived CDR1 and CDR2 are KGHSH and LQKENI. Trimming at V came to 6 bases and at J to 2 bases, leaving 4 bases not matched to a gene. The CDR3 spans 14 residues. The CDR3 protein is CASSRTGENYGYTF. CDR3 coding DNA: TGTGCCAGCTCCCGGACAGGGGAAAACTATGGCTACACCTTC.

This clonotype was detected ten times or more. CDR3 amino acids: CASSQPLPGLVSHEQFF. The DNA of the CDR3 is TGTGCCAGCAGCCAGCCGTTACCGGGACTAGTTTCGCATGAGCAGTTCTTC. V and J are TRBV5-5 and TRBJ2-1; 8 nucleotides align to TRBD2. The V gene end was trimmed by 4 bases and the J gene end by 8 bases; junction bases not matched to a gene: 17. The CDR3 covers 17 residues. Per germline, CDR1 SGHKS and CDR2 YYEKEE (reference sequence).

The rearrangement uses TRBV21-1 and TRBJ2-7; the table's D gene call, TRBD1, was not cross checked with the DNA. TRBV21-1 is marked as a pseudogene. The CDR3 consists of 16 residues. DNA for the CDR3: TGTGCCAGCAGCAGGACCGGGGGACAGGGTCCCCACGAGCAGTACGTC. It encodes CASSRTGGQGPHEQYV.